These 17 T cell receptor beta chains originate from one sample sequenced in a study of T cell changes during pregnancy in multiple sclerosis. Sequencing was performed with immunoSEQ multiplex PCR; in TCRdb, only in-frame clones are kept and a portion is missing. The repertoire holds about 80,000 clones, with about 91% as singletons. Sample: peripheral blood, taken before pregnancy. The source is a female donor with multiple sclerosis, enrolled in a pregnancy study.

The chain has TRBV2 and TRBJ1-4, with a weak D call TRBD1 (6 bases). Trimming removed 7 bases at V and 8 bases at J, with 11 bases between. There are 12 residues in the CDR3. Germline V gene sequence: CDR1 SNHLY, CDR2 FYNNEI. This CDR3 reads CASTGGAEKLFF. CDR3 coding DNA: TGTGCCAGCACGGGGGGCGCGGAAAAACTGTTTTTT.

The V and J genes are TRBV5-1 and TRBJ2-1; 9 bases match TRBD2. V lost 1 base to trimming and J lost 7 bases; unmatched junction nucleotides: 6. This CDR3 has 15 amino acids. Germline V gene sequence: CDR1 SGHRS, CDR2 YFSETQ. The CDR3 nucleotides read TGCGCCAGCAGCTTGTGGCGGGGGGGCCTAAATGAGCAGTTCTTC. Residues: CASSLWRGGLNEQFF. The full variable domain, completed using reference TRBV5-1 and TRBJ2-1, is KAGVTQTPRYLIKTRGQQVTLSCSPISGHRSVSWYQQTPGQGLQFLFEYFSETQRNKGNFPGRFSGRQFSNSRSEMNVSTLELGDSALYLCASSLWRGGLNEQFFGPGTRLTVL.

The rearrangement uses TRBV7-3 and TRBJ1-1; D unclear. Trimming pared 6 bases from V and 3 bases from J, leaving 11 bases between. Germline V gene data show CDR1 as SGHTA and CDR2 as FQGTGA. The CDR3 runs 13 residues. CDR3 residues: CASSWSQDTEAFF. CDR3 nucleotide sequence: TGTGCCAGCAGTTGGTCCCAGGACACTGAAGCTTTCTTT.

This clone was observed a handful of times. The chain links TRBV29-1 to TRBJ2-7; 11 bases agree with TRBD2. Germline CDR1 reads SQVTM; CDR2 reads ANQGSEA. V shed 6 bases and J 6 bases; nucleotides not matched to a gene: 10. The CDR3 has 14 amino acids. CDR3 protein: CSVDTSGGKGEQYF. Written as DNA, the CDR3 is TGCAGCGTCGACACTAGCGGGGGAAAAGGCGAGCAGTACTTC.

V gene TRBV5-8 combines with J gene TRBJ1-3, with D possibly TRBD1 on 5 matching bases. CDR3 size: 15 residues. V lost 2 bases, J lost 2 bases, and 11 bases lay in between. Per germline, CDR1 SGHTS and CDR2 YDEGEE. Here the CDR3 DNA reads TGTGCCAGCAGCTTATTCAGGGAGGCTGGAAACACCATATATTTT. It specifies CASSLFREAGNTIYF.

The V gene is TRBV6-5, the J gene TRBJ2-7, with a possible D match to TRBD2 (6 bases). CDR1 and CDR2 (germline): MNHEY, SVGAGI. Trimming left V 2 bases short and J 2 bases short, with 16 bases between. The CDR3 is 16 amino acids. In nucleotides, the CDR3 is TGTGCCAGCAGTTACACCACCACGGGGGTCCCCTACGAGCAGTACTTC. This gives the protein CASSYTTTGVPYEQYF.

V usage is TRBV25-1 and J usage is TRBJ1-1; D is possibly TRBD1 (5 bases). V lost 5 bases, J lost 0 bases, and 16 bases lay in between. The CDR3 contains 16 residues. Germline V CDR1 and CDR2: MGHDK, SYGVNS. The CDR3: CASSRGGPGMNTEAFF. In DNA form, the CDR3 reads TGTGCCAGCAGTCGGGGGGGACCAGGGATGAACACTGAAGCTTTCTTT.

The rearrangement joins TRBV15 to TRBJ1-5; 8 nucleotides agree with TRBD1. The V and J ends lost 8 bases and 0 bases, in that order; junction bases with no gene match: 3. The CDR3 extends over 14 amino acids. Germline CDR1 and CDR2: LNHNV and YYDKDF (reference sequence). Here the CDR3 DNA reads TGTGCCACCGGACAGGGTTATAGCAATCAGCCCCAGCATTTT. This encodes CATGQGYSNQPQHF.

This clone was observed once. The rearrangement uses TRBV19 and TRBJ2-2, with D unclear. CDR1 LNHDA and CDR2 SQIVND come from the germline V gene (reference sequence). CDR3 size: 15 residues. The V end was cut by 3 bases, the J end by 4 bases, with 12 bases between. CDR3 DNA sequence: TGTGCCAGTAGTATTGGTAGCCCCGGCACCGGGGAGCTGTTTTTT. This gives the protein CASSIGSPGTGELFF.

The rearrangement links TRBV5-6 to TRBJ1-2; TRBD1 aligns across 7 bases. Germline-derived CDR1 and CDR2 are SGHDT and YYEEEE. J was trimmed by 9 bases and V by 2 bases; bases with no gene match: 7. There are 13 residues in the CDR3. As DNA, the CDR3 is TGTGCCAGCAGCTTCGACAGGGACAGTCGCTACACCTTC. Protein: CASSFDRDSRYTF.

This clone is a singleton in its sample. This sequence joins TRBV11-2 and TRBJ2-7, with D possibly TRBD2 on 6 matching bases. There are 14 residues in the CDR3. CDR1 and CDR2 from the germline V gene are SGHAT and FQNNGV. V was trimmed by 7 bases and J by 9 bases, leaving 22 bases between them. CDR3 DNA sequence: TGTGCCAGCACCCTGACTGGGCGGGGCGGAGGGCAGTACTTC. Its translation is CASTLTGRGGGQYF.

The chain links TRBV7-9 to TRBJ1-3; D possibly corresponds to TRBD1 (6 bases). The CDR3 has 15 residues. The germline gives CDR1 SEHNR, CDR2 FQNEAQ (reference sequence). Trimming took 4 bases from V and 3 from J, leaving 13 bases between them. The CDR3 region has the DNA TGTGCCAGCAGCTCTAACAGGGAAAGTGGAAACACCATATATTTT. It yields the protein CASSSNRESGNTIYF.

This clone was recorded only once. This chain joins TRBV9 and TRBJ2-3; 10 bases map to TRBD2. After removal of 4 bases from V and 2 bases from J, the junction contained 7 bases not matched to a gene. This CDR3 comprises 16 residues. The germline gives CDR1 SGDLS, CDR2 YYNGEE. CDR3 sequence (DNA): TGTGCCAGCAGCCCAGAGCGGGGGGGCCTCACAGATACGCAGTATTTT. This gives the protein CASSPERGGLTDTQYF. The variable domain in full, with the rest retrieved from reference TRBV9 and TRBJ2-3, is DSGVTQTPKHLITATGQRVTLRCSPRSGDLSVYWYQQSLDQGLQFLIQYYNGEERAKGNILERFSAQQFPDLHSELNLSSLELGDSALYFCASSPERGGLTDTQYFGPGTRLTVL.

The rearrangement uses TRBV7-9 and TRBJ1-1; possibly TRBD1 for D (6 bases). The CDR3 spans 13 residues. The germline V gene encodes CDR1 SEHNR and CDR2 FQNEAQ (reference sequence). V was cut by 7 bases and J by 1 base, with 10 bases left in between. The CDR3 region has the DNA TGTGCCAGCACCCGGACAGCGAACACTGAAGCTTTCTTT. It is translated as CASTRTANTEAFF.

This clone was observed once. The chain recombines TRBV9 with TRBJ1-3, with 7 nucleotides matching TRBD1. The CDR3 length is 17 residues. The germline V gene encodes CDR1 SGDLS and CDR2 YYNGEE. Germline trimming cut 4 bases from V and 0 bases from J; bases unmatched to any gene: 10. The CDR3 bases are TGTGCCAGCAGCCCACTCAGGGGGATAGGCTCTGGAAACACCATATATTTT. Amino acids: CASSPLRGIGSGNTIYF.

The rearrangement uses TRBV14 and TRBJ1-2, with TRBD1 identical over 7 bases. Germline V CDR1 and CDR2: SGHDN, FVKESK. V was clipped by 1 base and J by 7 bases; unmatched bases: 6. This CDR3 contains 14 residues. The CDR3 DNA follows: TGTGCCAGCAGCCAAGTGGGACAGTTTGCTGGCTACACCTTC. Translation gives CASSQVGQFAGYTF.

The gene calls are TRBV4-2 and TRBJ2-5, with 9 bases fitting TRBD1. The CDR3 consists of 16 residues. The V segment lost 2 bases and the J segment 4 bases; nucleotides outside the gene matches: 8. Germline V lookup: CDR1 LGHNA, CDR2 YNFKEQ. CDR3 in amino acids: CASSQPPQGAGETQYF. CDR3 DNA sequence: TGTGCCAGCAGCCAACCCCCACAGGGGGCAGGAGAGACCCAGTACTTC.